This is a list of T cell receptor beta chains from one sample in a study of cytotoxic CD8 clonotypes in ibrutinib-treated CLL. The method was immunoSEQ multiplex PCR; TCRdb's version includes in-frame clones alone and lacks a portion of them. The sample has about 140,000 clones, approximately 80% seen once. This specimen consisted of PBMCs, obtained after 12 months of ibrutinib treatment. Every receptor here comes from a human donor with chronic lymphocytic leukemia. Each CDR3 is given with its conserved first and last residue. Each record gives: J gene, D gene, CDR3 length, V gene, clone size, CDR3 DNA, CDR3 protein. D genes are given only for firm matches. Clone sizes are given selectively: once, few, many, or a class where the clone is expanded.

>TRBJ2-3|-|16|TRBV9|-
TGTGCCAGCAGCGTAGCAGGGGCCCAGAATGGAGGTACGCAGTATTTT
CASSVAGAQNGGTQYF
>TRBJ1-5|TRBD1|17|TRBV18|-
TGTGCCAGCTCACCCGAGGCAGGGGGCACAATAAGTCAGCCCCAGCATTTT
CASSPEAGGTISQPQHF
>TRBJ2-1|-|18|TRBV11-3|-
TGTGCCAGCAGCTTAGATCGGGGCAGGGGGGCACCCTACAATGAGCAGTTCTTC
CASSLDRGRGAPYNEQFF
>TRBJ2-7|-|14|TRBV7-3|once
TGTGCCAGCAGCCCCGGTGTGGACACTGCAGAGGGGTACTTC
CASSPGVDTAEGYF
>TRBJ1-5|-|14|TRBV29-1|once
TGCAGCGTTGATGGGGGGGGCCCCAATCAGCCCCAGCATTTT
CSVDGGGPNQPQHF
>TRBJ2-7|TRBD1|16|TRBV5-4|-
TGTGCCAGCAGCTTTGACCCCGGGACAGGGGACCGCGAGCAGTACTTC
CASSFDPGTGDREQYF
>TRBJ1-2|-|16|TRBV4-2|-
TGTGCCAGCAGCCAAGATCCAGGGCCGTTTAACTATGGCTACACCTTC
CASSQDPGPFNYGYTF
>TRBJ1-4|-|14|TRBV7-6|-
TGTGCCAGCAGCTTAGATGACTGGGCGCAAAAACTGTTTTTT
CASSLDDWAQKLFF
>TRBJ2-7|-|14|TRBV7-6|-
TGTGCCAGCAGCTTACTCGGCGGGCCCTACGAGCAGTACTTC
CASSLLGGPYEQYF
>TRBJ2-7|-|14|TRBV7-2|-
TGTGCCAGCAGCCTAGTCCGAACCTCCTACGAGCAGTACTTC
CASSLVRTSYEQYF
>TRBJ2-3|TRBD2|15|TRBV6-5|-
TGTGCCAGCAGTTCTCGGGGGGGCCGATGGGATACGCAGTATTTT
CASSSRGGRWDTQYF
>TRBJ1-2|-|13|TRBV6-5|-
TGTGCCATCAGTGAGTCCAGAAACTATGGCTACACCTTC
CAISESRNYGYTF
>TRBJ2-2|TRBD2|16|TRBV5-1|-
TGCGCCAGCAGCTTGGTTAGCGGGACGATCGCCGGGGAGCTGTTTTTT
CASSLVSGTIAGELFF
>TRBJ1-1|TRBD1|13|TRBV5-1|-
TGCGCCAGCAGGATGACAGGGAGTAGTGAAGCTTTCTTT
CASRMTGSSEAFF
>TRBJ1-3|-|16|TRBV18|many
TGTGCCAGCTCACCCATCCGGGATCCAACTGGAAACACCATATATTTT
CASSPIRDPTGNTIYF
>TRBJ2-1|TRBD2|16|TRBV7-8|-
TGTGCCAGCAGCTTAGTAGCGGGAGCTTCCTACAATGAGCAGTTCTTC
CASSLVAGASYNEQFF
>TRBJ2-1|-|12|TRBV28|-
TGTGCCAGCAGTTTGGGCCTTAATGAGCAGTTCTTC
CASSLGLNEQFF
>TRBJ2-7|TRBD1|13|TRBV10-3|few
TGTGCCATCAGTGGACAGGGAGTTTACGAGCAGTACTTC
CAISGQGVYEQYF
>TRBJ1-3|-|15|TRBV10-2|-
TGCGCCAGCAGTAGAGTCCCGACCTCTGGAAACACCATATATTTT
CASSRVPTSGNTIYF
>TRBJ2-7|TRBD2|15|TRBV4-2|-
TGTGCCAGCAGCCAAGAACTAGCGGGTCCCTACGAGCAGTACTTC
CASSQELAGPYEQYF
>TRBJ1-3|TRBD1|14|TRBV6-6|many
TGTGCCAGCAGTTACGGGGGACAGGGGAACACCATATATTTT
CASSYGGQGNTIYF
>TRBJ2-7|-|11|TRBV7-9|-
TGTGCCAGCAGCTCCCCGCACGAGCAGTACTTC
CASSSPHEQYF
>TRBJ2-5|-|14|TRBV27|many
TGTGCCAGCAGTTTATTAGCCGGCGGGGAGACCCAGTACTTC
CASSLLAGGETQYF
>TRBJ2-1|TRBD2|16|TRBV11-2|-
TGTGCCAGCAGTAGAAGCGGGGGGGAATTCTACAATGAGCAGTTCTTC
CASSRSGGEFYNEQFF
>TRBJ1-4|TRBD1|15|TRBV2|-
TGTGCCAGCAGGGGACAGGGCCTCCCTAATGAAAAACTGTTTTTT
CASRGQGLPNEKLFF
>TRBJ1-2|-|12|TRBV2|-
TGTGCCAGCAGGAGGAGTTTTGGCGGCTACACCTTC
CASRRSFGGYTF
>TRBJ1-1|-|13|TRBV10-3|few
TGTGCCACTGGGGGCAGGGAGAACACTGAAGCTTTCTTT
CATGGRENTEAFF
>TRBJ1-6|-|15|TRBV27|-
TGTGCCAGCAGTCCATTGGACAGAACCAATTCACCCCTCCACTTT
CASSPLDRTNSPLHF